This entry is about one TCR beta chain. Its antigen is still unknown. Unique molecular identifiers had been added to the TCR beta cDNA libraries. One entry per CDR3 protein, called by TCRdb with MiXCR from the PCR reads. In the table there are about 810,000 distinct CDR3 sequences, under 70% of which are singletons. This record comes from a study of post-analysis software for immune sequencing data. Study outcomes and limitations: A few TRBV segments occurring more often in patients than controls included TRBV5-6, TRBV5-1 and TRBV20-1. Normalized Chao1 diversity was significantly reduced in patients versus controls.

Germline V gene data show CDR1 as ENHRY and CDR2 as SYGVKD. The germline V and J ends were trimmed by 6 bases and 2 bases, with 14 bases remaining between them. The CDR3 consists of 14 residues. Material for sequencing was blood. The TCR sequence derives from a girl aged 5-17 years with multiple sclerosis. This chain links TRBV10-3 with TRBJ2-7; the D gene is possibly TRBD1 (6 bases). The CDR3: CAIRGMDRAYEQYF. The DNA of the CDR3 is TGTGCCATCAGGGGAATGGACAGAGCCTACGAGCAGTACTTC.